A selection of T cell receptor beta chains follows, all from one sample in a study of CD8 T cells in ankylosing spondylitis. TCRdb reanalysed the 5' RACE reads using MiXCR and keeps one entry per CDR3 protein. The sample carries hundreds of thousands of distinct CDR3 sequences, 20% to 30% recorded once. The sequenced sample consisted of blood, either unsorted or a sorted T cell fraction (not recorded which). The origin of the receptors is a male donor with ankylosing spondylitis. CDR3s include the opening cysteine and the closing phenylalanine or tryptophan. A D gene is named only where the DNA matches it firmly. Where a row states a size, it is once, few, many or the class of an expanded clone; other rows omit it.

d_call: NA
v_call: TRBV29-1
j_call: TRBJ2-3
clone_size: NA
cdr3_aa: CSVPSEGRSTDTQYF
cdr3_nt: TGCAGCGTCCCATCGGAGGGGCGTAGCACAGATACGCAGTATTTT

d_call: NA
v_call: TRBV6-1
j_call: TRBJ2-1
clone_size: NA
cdr3_aa: CASSEGGAYYNEQFF
cdr3_nt: TGTGCCAGCAGTGAAGGGGGGGCGTACTACAATGAGCAGTTCTTC

d_call: NA
v_call: TRBV4-2
j_call: TRBJ1-1
clone_size: NA
cdr3_aa: CASSHDAGENTEAFF
cdr3_nt: TGTGCCAGCAGCCACGACGCCGGGGAGAACACTGAAGCTTTCTTT

d_call: NA
v_call: TRBV5-1
j_call: TRBJ1-3
clone_size: NA
cdr3_aa: CASSLEPSGNTIYF
cdr3_nt: TGCGCCAGCAGCTTGGAGCCATCTGGAAACACCATATATTTT

d_call: TRBD1
v_call: TRBV12-3/TRBV12-4
j_call: TRBJ1-1
clone_size: NA
cdr3_aa: CASVGQANTEAFF
cdr3_nt: TGTGCCAGTGTGGGACAGGCGAACACTGAAGCTTTCTTT

d_call: TRBD2
v_call: TRBV9
j_call: TRBJ2-5
clone_size: NA
cdr3_aa: CASSVGGKYQETQYF
cdr3_nt: TGTGCCAGCAGCGTCGGGGGGAAGTACCAAGAGACCCAGTACTTC

d_call: NA
v_call: TRBV11-2
j_call: TRBJ2-1
clone_size: once
cdr3_aa: CASSLVGGDNEQFF
cdr3_nt: TGTGCCAGCAGCTTAGTTGGCGGTGACAATGAGCAGTTCTTC

d_call: TRBD2
v_call: TRBV6-1
j_call: TRBJ2-7
clone_size: NA
cdr3_aa: CATHSSAGVGVYEQYF
cdr3_nt: TGTGCCACTCATTCTAGCGCGGGGGTGGGAGTCTACGAGCAGTACTTC

d_call: NA
v_call: TRBV12-3/TRBV12-4
j_call: TRBJ2-7
clone_size: NA
cdr3_aa: CASSLLGSYEQYF
cdr3_nt: TGTGCCAGCAGTTTACTAGGGTCCTACGAGCAGTACTTC

d_call: NA
v_call: TRBV6-7
j_call: TRBJ2-2
clone_size: NA
cdr3_aa: CASSYPDPVGTGELFF
cdr3_nt: TGTGCCAGCAGTTACCCGGACCCGGTGGGCACCGGGGAGCTGTTTTTT

d_call: TRBD1
v_call: TRBV5-1
j_call: TRBJ1-4
clone_size: NA
cdr3_aa: CASGDSNNEKLFF
cdr3_nt: TGCGCCAGCGGGGACAGTAACAATGAAAAACTGTTTTTT

d_call: TRBD1
v_call: TRBV24-1
j_call: TRBJ2-7
clone_size: few
cdr3_aa: CATSASTQGPSYEQYF
cdr3_nt: TGTGCCACCAGTGCTTCAACACAGGGGCCCAGCTACGAGCAGTACTTC

d_call: NA
v_call: TRBV4-1
j_call: TRBJ1-1
clone_size: few
cdr3_aa: CASSLGGGINTEAFF
cdr3_nt: TGCGCCAGCAGCCTTGGGGGGGGCATAAACACTGAAGCTTTCTTT

d_call: NA
v_call: TRBV7-2
j_call: TRBJ2-3
clone_size: few
cdr3_aa: CASSRDHTTDTQYF
cdr3_nt: TGTGCCAGCAGCCGGGATCACACCACAGATACGCAGTATTTT

d_call: TRBD2
v_call: TRBV20-1
j_call: TRBJ2-1
clone_size: NA
cdr3_aa: CSALPAGSSYNEQFF
cdr3_nt: TGCAGTGCTTTACCAGCGGGGAGCTCCTACAATGAGCAGTTCTTC

d_call: NA
v_call: TRBV18
j_call: TRBJ1-1
clone_size: NA
cdr3_aa: CASSPLSSVMNTEAFF
cdr3_nt: TGTGCCAGCTCACCACTCTCGTCGGTTATGAACACTGAAGCTTTCTTT

d_call: NA
v_call: TRBV5-1
j_call: TRBJ2-7
clone_size: NA
cdr3_aa: CASSLGPEQYF
cdr3_nt: TGCGCCAGCAGCTTGGGCCCCGAGCAGTACTTC

d_call: NA
v_call: TRBV15
j_call: TRBJ2-3
clone_size: NA
cdr3_aa: CATSRDWADSENTQYF
cdr3_nt: TGTGCCACCAGCAGAGATTGGGCAGACAGTGAAAATACGCAGTATTTT

d_call: NA
v_call: TRBV20-1
j_call: TRBJ2-2
clone_size: few
cdr3_aa: CSASVAHTGELFF
cdr3_nt: TGCAGTGCTAGTGTCGCGCACACCGGGGAGCTGTTTTTT

d_call: NA
v_call: TRBV5-1
j_call: TRBJ2-1
clone_size: NA
cdr3_aa: CASSFIGSYNEQFF
cdr3_nt: TGCGCCAGCAGCTTTATAGGCTCCTACAATGAGCAGTTCTTC

d_call: TRBD1
v_call: TRBV5-1
j_call: TRBJ2-5
clone_size: NA
cdr3_aa: CAGSGTGSETQYF
cdr3_nt: TGCGCCGGCTCCGGGACAGGCTCGGAGACCCAGTACTTC

d_call: NA
v_call: TRBV12-3/TRBV12-4
j_call: TRBJ1-4
clone_size: NA
cdr3_aa: CASSLSVNEKLFF
cdr3_nt: TGTGCCAGCAGTTTAAGTGTTAATGAAAAACTGTTTTTT

d_call: TRBD1
v_call: TRBV10-3
j_call: TRBJ1-4
clone_size: few
cdr3_aa: CAIGDRVGEKLFF
cdr3_nt: TGTGCCATCGGGGACAGGGTCGGTGAAAAACTGTTTTTT

d_call: TRBD1
v_call: TRBV4-1
j_call: TRBJ2-5
clone_size: NA
cdr3_aa: CASSQVSTGPQETQYF
cdr3_nt: TGCGCCAGCAGCCAAGTATCGACAGGGCCTCAAGAGACCCAGTACTTC

d_call: NA
v_call: TRBV5-1
j_call: TRBJ1-5
clone_size: NA
cdr3_aa: CASSLEGGASPQHF
cdr3_nt: TGCGCCAGCAGCTTGGAAGGGGGGGCATCGCCCCAGCATTTT

d_call: NA
v_call: TRBV3-1
j_call: TRBJ2-7
clone_size: few
cdr3_aa: CASSLTFGVSYEQYF
cdr3_nt: TGTGCCAGCAGCCTAACCTTTGGGGTATCCTACGAGCAGTACTTC

d_call: TRBD1
v_call: TRBV5-6
j_call: TRBJ1-4
clone_size: few
cdr3_aa: CASSSTGATNEKLFF
cdr3_nt: TGTGCCAGCAGCTCGACAGGGGCGACGAATGAAAAACTGTTTTTT

d_call: NA
v_call: TRBV7-8
j_call: TRBJ1-6
clone_size: NA
cdr3_aa: CASSLGAGQGSPLHF
cdr3_nt: TGTGCCAGCAGCTTAGGGGCAGGCCAGGGTTCACCCCTCCACTTT

d_call: TRBD1
v_call: TRBV27
j_call: TRBJ2-1
clone_size: few
cdr3_aa: CASSKGQGAYNEQFF
cdr3_nt: TGTGCCAGCAGTAAAGGACAGGGGGCTTACAATGAGCAGTTCTTC

d_call: TRBD1
v_call: TRBV20-1
j_call: TRBJ1-6
clone_size: few
cdr3_aa: CSARVYRGPGSPLHF
cdr3_nt: TGCAGTGCTAGAGTCTACAGGGGGCCGGGGTCACCCCTCCACTTT

d_call: TRBD2
v_call: TRBV20-1
j_call: TRBJ2-1
clone_size: few
cdr3_aa: CSARRTSGIKQFF
cdr3_nt: TGCAGTGCTAGAAGGACTAGCGGAATAAAGCAGTTCTTC

d_call: NA
v_call: TRBV4-1
j_call: TRBJ2-2
clone_size: NA
cdr3_aa: CASSRMPQMGRTGELFF
cdr3_nt: TGCGCCAGCAGCCGGATGCCCCAGATGGGGCGCACCGGGGAGCTGTTTTTT

d_call: NA
v_call: TRBV28
j_call: TRBJ1-1
clone_size: NA
cdr3_aa: CASSLYPREAFF
cdr3_nt: TGTGCCAGCAGTTTATATCCCCGGGAAGCTTTCTTT

d_call: NA
v_call: TRBV5-1
j_call: TRBJ2-5
clone_size: few
cdr3_aa: CASSAQSVFQETQYF
cdr3_nt: TGCGCCAGCAGCGCTCAGAGCGTATTCCAAGAGACCCAGTACTTC

d_call: TRBD1
v_call: TRBV3-1
j_call: TRBJ1-1
clone_size: many
cdr3_aa: CASSLSTGMNTEAFF
cdr3_nt: TGTGCCAGCAGCCTTTCGACAGGGATGAACACTGAAGCTTTCTTT

d_call: NA
v_call: TRBV3-1
j_call: TRBJ1-3
clone_size: once
cdr3_aa: CASSQKVRGTIYF
cdr3_nt: TGTGCCAGCAGCCAAAAGGTCCGGGGCACCATATATTTT

d_call: NA
v_call: TRBV5-1
j_call: TRBJ2-6
clone_size: NA
cdr3_aa: CASSGGYGANVLTF
cdr3_nt: TGCGCCAGCAGCGGAGGGTATGGGGCCAACGTCCTGACTTTC

d_call: NA
v_call: TRBV11-3
j_call: TRBJ2-1
clone_size: once
cdr3_aa: CASSSGQNNNEQFF
cdr3_nt: TGTGCCAGCAGCTCCGGACAGAATAACAATGAGCAGTTCTTC

d_call: NA
v_call: TRBV7-2
j_call: TRBJ2-2
clone_size: few
cdr3_aa: CASSSQGNSGELFF
cdr3_nt: TGTGCCAGCAGCTCCCAGGGAAACTCGGGGGAGCTGTTTTTT

d_call: NA
v_call: TRBV12-3/TRBV12-4
j_call: TRBJ1-1
clone_size: few
cdr3_aa: CASSFFAEAFF
cdr3_nt: TGTGCCAGCAGTTTTTTTGCTGAAGCTTTCTTT

d_call: TRBD2
v_call: TRBV30
j_call: TRBJ2-5
clone_size: NA
cdr3_aa: CAWRTSGKETQYF
cdr3_nt: TGTGCCTGGCGGACTAGCGGTAAAGAGACCCAGTACTTC

d_call: NA
v_call: TRBV3-1
j_call: TRBJ2-1
clone_size: NA
cdr3_aa: CASSQASTFLYNEQFF
cdr3_nt: TGTGCCAGCAGCCAAGCGAGTACCTTCCTCTACAATGAGCAGTTCTTC

d_call: NA
v_call: TRBV3-1
j_call: TRBJ2-7
clone_size: few
cdr3_aa: CASSSPLRGHNYEQYF
cdr3_nt: TGTGCCAGCAGCTCCCCTCTCAGGGGACATAACTACGAGCAGTACTTC

d_call: NA
v_call: TRBV6-1
j_call: TRBJ2-2
clone_size: NA
cdr3_aa: CASSQAGSWRTGELFF
cdr3_nt: TGTGCCAGCAGTCAGGCGGGAAGTTGGAGGACCGGGGAGCTGTTTTTT

d_call: TRBD1
v_call: TRBV14
j_call: TRBJ1-4
clone_size: few
cdr3_aa: CASSRITGGVGEKLFF
cdr3_nt: TGTGCCAGCAGCCGGATAACAGGGGGCGTAGGAGAAAAACTGTTTTTT

d_call: NA
v_call: TRBV5-1
j_call: TRBJ2-1
clone_size: NA
cdr3_aa: CASSFSAAYNEQFF
cdr3_nt: TGCGCCAGCAGCTTTTCAGCGGCCTACAATGAGCAGTTCTTC

d_call: NA
v_call: TRBV20-1
j_call: TRBJ2-3
clone_size: NA
cdr3_aa: CSARFSSDTQYF
cdr3_nt: TGCAGTGCTAGATTCAGTTCAGATACGCAGTATTTT

d_call: NA
v_call: TRBV11-2
j_call: TRBJ2-2
clone_size: NA
cdr3_aa: CASSLLPEGTGELFF
cdr3_nt: TGTGCCAGCAGCTTACTTCCCGAGGGGACCGGGGAGCTGTTTTTT

d_call: TRBD1
v_call: TRBV20-1
j_call: TRBJ2-7
clone_size: few
cdr3_aa: CSAEARDRGAYEQYF
cdr3_nt: TGCAGTGCGGAAGCCCGGGACAGAGGGGCCTACGAGCAGTACTTC

d_call: TRBD1
v_call: TRBV20-1
j_call: TRBJ1-2
clone_size: many
cdr3_aa: CSARTGTGPYYGYTF
cdr3_nt: TGCAGTGCTAGAACCGGGACAGGGCCTTACTATGGCTACACCTTC

d_call: NA
v_call: TRBV5-1
j_call: TRBJ2-1
clone_size: once
cdr3_aa: CASRPQVTWSYNEQFF
cdr3_nt: TGCGCCAGCCGACCACAGGTAACCTGGTCCTACAATGAGCAGTTCTTC

d_call: NA
v_call: TRBV6-5
j_call: TRBJ2-5
clone_size: NA
cdr3_aa: CASSYSGAGETQYF
cdr3_nt: TGTGCCAGCAGTTACTCGGGGGCGGGAGAGACCCAGTACTTC

d_call: NA
v_call: TRBV4-1
j_call: TRBJ2-1
clone_size: few
cdr3_aa: CASSQANGPYNEQFF
cdr3_nt: TGCGCCAGCAGCCAAGCGAACGGTCCCTACAATGAGCAGTTCTTC

d_call: TRBD2
v_call: TRBV5-1
j_call: TRBJ2-1
clone_size: few
cdr3_aa: CASSLGLAGGLSNEQFF
cdr3_nt: TGCGCCAGCAGCTTGGGACTAGCGGGAGGGCTTTCGAATGAGCAGTTCTTC